This TCR beta chain was recovered during a study of CD4+ T cells in melanoma. Assay: immunoSEQ multiplex PCR; the TCRdb copy retains only in-frame clones and omits some. Altogether under 8,000 clones are present, about 70% being singletons, with the ten largest covering over 25%. The germline V gene encodes CDR1 LGHNA and CDR2 YNFKEQ. This CDR3 is 17 amino acids long. V was clipped by 0 bases and J by 7 bases; unmatched bases: 9. The TCR was taken from a human donor with melanoma. The gene calls are TRBV4-2 and TRBJ1-6; TRBD1 matches at 7 bases. The sequenced material came from cells from a culture (not recorded whether cultured in vitro). The CDR3 DNA reads TGTGCCAGCAGCCAAGATACGGGGACAGTAGGGAATTCACCCCTCCACTTT. Its translation is CASSQDTGTVGNSPLHF.